This TCR beta chain was captured in a study of T cell repertoires in cytomegalovirus infection. Study background: Public TCR beta signatures were indicative of both CMV infection and a matching HLA type.

As concerns this clonotype: What it binds is unknown.

TCRdb recomputed calls from the reads with MiXCR, one row per CDR3 protein. Among approximately 600,000 distinct CDR3 sequences listed, just under 40% were seen once. The germline gives CDR1 KGHSH, CDR2 LQKENI. The V gene lost 3 bases and the J gene lost 5 bases, with 10 bases spanning the gap. CDR3 length equals 13 residues. The clonotype originates from a human donor in good health (CMV status not recorded). Some clones in this sample may be carry-over from other donors' samples. The source material was cultured PBMCs, sampled from culture after CMV antigen stimulation. The chain recombines TRBV18 with TRBJ1-1; possibly TRBD1 for D (5 bases). The CDR3 region is CASSPAGRTEAFF. The DNA for the CDR3 is TGTGCCAGCTCACCGGCAGGGAGAACTGAAGCTTTCTTT.